What follows is one T cell receptor beta chain and its context. This sample was included in a study of blood T cell repertoires in COVID-19. Background on the study: Acute and convalescent COVID-19 specimens originated in the United States, Italy and Spain. Sources were T cells, B-cell-depleted T cells, or PBMCs; the material itself was cDNA or gDNA.

Original processing notes: Quantification of nucleated cells was approximated via reference gene primer amplification. Measured with immunoSEQ multiplex PCR; TCRdb has only the in-frame clones, and not every one. The V and J calls and clone size are taken from that table; D and trimming were inferred from the DNA. Among about 140,000 clones listed, about 80% were seen once. Trimming removed 8 bases from V and 5 bases from J, with 13 bases in between. The CDR3 runs 13 residues. The germline gives CDR1 MDHEN, CDR2 SYDVKM. The sample was peripheral blood. The chain has TRBV28 and TRBJ1-5; unclear D gene. This TCR was recovered from a man in his sixties with acute or convalescent COVID-19. The DNA of the CDR3 is TGTGCCAGCGAAGAAGGACTCTATCAGCCCCAGCATTTT. Translation gives CASEEGLYQPQHF.